The subject of this entry is one T cell receptor (beta chain). The target antigen is unknown. TCRdb keeps only in-frame clones here, not all; method: immunoSEQ multiplex PCR. This sample has fewer than 70,000 clones, with about 89% found just once. Germline lookup yields CDR1 SGHRS and CDR2 YFSETQ. The CDR3 extends over 18 amino acids. V gave up 4 bases and J gave up 2 bases, with 24 bases separating them. The sample is drawn from a study of OX40 agonist ivuxolimab in advanced cancers. Whole-study results and caveats: More expanded clones were found, on average, in CD8+ than in CD4+ T cells.

The chain recombines TRBV5-1 with TRBJ2-5; no firm D call. The source material was CD4+ or CD8+ T cells sorted from blood, sampled in a trial of the OX40 agonist ivuxolimab. This sequence originates from an adult with an advanced solid tumor such as melanoma, head and neck, liver or kidney cancer. As DNA, the CDR3 is TGCGCCAGCAGCGAAACGCCCTCTGGCTCGGCACAACAAGAGACCCAGTACTTC. This sequence encodes CASSETPSGSAQQETQYF.